These 26 T cell receptor beta chains share one sample of origin, sequenced in a study of cytomegalovirus exposure and HLA in healthy donors. It was with 60 Vbeta and 13 Jbeta primers that the PCR ran. The repertoire was sequenced with immunoSEQ multiplex PCR; TCRdb's copy has only in-frame clones and lacks some. Altogether under 200,000 clones are present, 70% to 90% being singletons, with the ten largest covering around 0.3%. Material for sequencing was PBMCs. The receptors originated from a woman between 25 and 40 years old in good health and CMV-seronegative.

The chain is built from TRBV11-2 and TRBJ2-5; D possibly corresponds to TRBD1 (5 bases). The germline CDR1 and CDR2 sequences are SGHAT and FQNNGV. The V end was cut by 7 bases, the J end by 1 base, with 10 bases between. The CDR3 is 13 amino acids. The CDR3 sequence: CASNRGSQETQYF. The CDR3 DNA follows: TGTGCCAGCAATAGGGGTTCCCAAGAGACCCAGTACTTC.

J is TRBJ2-7 and V is TRBV19; TRBD2 matches 7 bases. There are 16 residues in the CDR3. In germline, CDR1 is LNHDA, CDR2 SQIVND (reference sequence). V gave up 3 bases and J gave up 4 bases; unmatched junction bases: 12. CDR3 DNA: TGTGCCAGTAGTATTTTTGTCGGCGGGGGAAGGTACGAGCAGTACTTC. Its protein is CASSIFVGGGRYEQYF. Together with reference TRBV19 and TRBJ2-7, the CDR3 gives the full variable domain: DGGITQSPKYLFRKEGQNVTLSCEQNLNHDAMYWYRQDPGQGLRLIYYSQIVNDFQKGDIAEGYSVSREKKESFPLTVTSAQKNPTAFYLCASSIFVGGGRYEQYFGPGTRLTVT.

This chain uses TRBV28 with TRBJ1-3, with D possibly being TRBD1 (6 bases). The germline CDR1 and CDR2 sequences are MDHEN and SYDVKM. Trimming cost V 4 bases and J 1 base, with 11 bases left between them. The CDR3 spans 15 residues. DNA for the CDR3: TGTGCCAGCAGTTACGGACAGTCGTCTGGAAACACCATATATTTT. Its translation: CASSYGQSSGNTIYF.

This sequence joins TRBV5-1 and TRBJ2-7; D is perhaps TRBD1 (5 bases). The CDR3 has 13 amino acids. Germline CDR1 reads SGHRS; CDR2 reads YFSETQ. V was pared by 0 bases and J by 6 bases, with 10 bases between. The CDR3 is CASSLVRAGEQYF. The CDR3 nucleotides read TGCGCCAGCAGCTTGGTCAGGGCCGGCGAGCAGTACTTC.

The chain is built from TRBV19 and TRBJ1-3; D not certain. V gave up 6 bases and J gave up 4 bases, with 7 bases separating them. The CDR3 consists of 12 residues. Germline V gene data show CDR1 as LNHDA and CDR2 as SQIVND (reference sequence). The CDR3 bases are TGTGCCAGTAGCGCCCAGGGAAACACCATATATTTT. Translation gives CASSAQGNTIYF.

The chain recombines TRBV7-6 with TRBJ2-7; D not resolved. The V gene lost 3 bases and the J gene lost 1 base, with 7 bases spanning the gap. The CDR3 length is 13 residues. The germline V gene has CDR1 SGHVS and CDR2 FNYEAQ. CDR3 sequence (DNA): TGTGCCAGCAGCTTTGGAGAATCCTACGAGCAGTACTTC. Translation gives CASSFGESYEQYF.

CDR3 in amino acids: CASSLQGAGETQYF. The CDR3 nucleotides read TGCGCCAGCAGCCTGCAGGGGGCGGGTGAGACCCAGTACTTC. V and J are TRBV5-1 and TRBJ2-5; 8 bases match TRBD1. V trimming: 4 bases; J trimming: 5 bases; junction bases outside the gene matches: 7. Germline V gene data show CDR1 as SGHRS and CDR2 as YFSETQ. The CDR3 is 14 amino acids.

The chain recombines TRBV7-8 with TRBJ2-2, with TRBD1 matching over 11 bases. This CDR3 is 16 amino acids long. Germline CDR1 and CDR2: SGHVS and FQNEAQ. Trimming took 5 bases from V and 3 from J; bases not matched to a gene: 5. CDR3 residues: CASSLGTGGYTGELFF. Written as DNA, the CDR3 is TGTGCCAGCAGCCTTGGGACAGGGGGTTACACCGGGGAGCTGTTTTTT.

This clone turned up a few times. The chain couples TRBV2 to TRBJ2-7; 7 bases map to TRBD2. J was trimmed by 0 bases and V by 7 bases; bases with no gene match: 3. Germline V gene lookup returns CDR1 SNHLY and CDR2 FYNNEI. The CDR3 covers 13 residues. CDR3 protein: CASNGGNSYEQYF. CDR3 nucleotides: TGTGCCAGCAACGGGGGGAACTCCTACGAGCAGTACTTC.

The chain uses TRBV5-6 and TRBJ2-3; 7 nucleotides line up with TRBD1. With 2 bases clipped from V and 4 bases from J, the junction kept 7 bases outside the gene matches. The germline gives CDR1 SGHDT, CDR2 YYEEEE. This CDR3 contains 15 residues. The CDR3 here is CASSFYRQGPDTQYF. Here the CDR3 DNA reads TGTGCCAGCAGCTTCTACCGACAGGGCCCAGATACGCAGTATTTT.

CDR3 sequence: CASSRSELSTDTQYF. The CDR3 coding sequence is TGTGCCAGCAGCCGAAGCGAACTTAGCACAGATACGCAGTATTTT. The rearrangement joins TRBV2 to TRBJ2-3, with unresolved D. CDR3 length equals 15 residues. V shed 6 bases and J shed 0 bases, with 13 bases lying between them. Germline CDR1 and CDR2: SNHLY and FYNNEI.

V gene TRBV6-5 combines with J gene TRBJ1-1, with TRBD1 matching over 9 bases. Germline CDR1 is MNHEY and CDR2 is SVGAGI. CDR3 length: 14 amino acids. V lost 7 bases to trimming and J lost 13 bases; unmatched junction nucleotides: 16. The CDR3, as DNA: TGTGCCAGCACCGAGGGCTGGCTGGACAGGGGAGTTTTCTTT. The encoded protein is CASTEGWLDRGVFF.

The chain recombines TRBV7-3 with TRBJ1-1; possible D gene TRBD1, 6 bases. This CDR3 is 18 amino acids long. V was shortened by 5 bases and J by 0 bases, with 22 bases between the two germline ends. Per germline, CDR1 SGHTA and CDR2 FQGTGA. The CDR3 DNA reads as TGTGCCAGCAGCCTCCCCTGGGGGCAGGGGAAGATGAACACTGAAGCTTTCTTT. This sequence encodes CASSLPWGQGKMNTEAFF.

V gene TRBV13 combines with J gene TRBJ2-1; the match to TRBD1 covers 7 bases. The CDR3 is 13 residues long. Germline V gene sequence: CDR1 PRHDT, CDR2 FYEKMQ (reference sequence). Trimming removed 8 bases from V and 4 bases from J; junction bases left unmatched: 5. CDR3 nucleotide sequence: TGTGCCAGCGGACCGGACAGGTACAATGAGCAGTTCTTC. This gives the protein CASGPDRYNEQFF.

This chain joins TRBV5-1 and TRBJ2-7, with 9 bases matching TRBD1. Germline-derived CDR1 and CDR2 are SGHRS and YFSETQ. V was clipped by 3 bases and J by 0 bases; unmatched bases: 7. CDR3 length: 16 residues. The CDR3 nucleotides are TGCGCCAGCAGCTCGAGACAGGGGGAGAGCTCCTACGAGCAGTACTTC. As protein: CASSSRQGESSYEQYF.

The J gene is TRBJ1-5, the V gene TRBV5-6; perhaps TRBD1 as D (6 bases). CDR3 length: 15 amino acids. Germline V gene lookup returns CDR1 SGHDT and CDR2 YYEEEE. V shed 0 bases and J shed 6 bases, with 13 bases lying between them. The CDR3 nucleotides read TGTGCCAGCAGCTTGGCTCAGGGGACACGTCAGCCCCAGCATTTT. Protein: CASSLAQGTRQPQHF. The variable domain in full, completed from reference TRBV5-6 and TRBJ1-5, reads DAGVTQSPTHLIKTRGQQVTLRCSPKSGHDTVSWYQQALGQGPQFIFQYYEEEERQRGNFPDRFSGHQFPNYSSELNVNALLLGDSALYLCASSLAQGTRQPQHFGDGTRLSIL.

The chain links TRBV10-2 to TRBJ2-2, with D unclear. This CDR3 comprises 14 residues. Trimming left V 7 bases short and J 1 base short, with 10 bases between. The germline gives CDR1 WSHSY, CDR2 SAAADI. The CDR3 DNA follows: TGCGCCAGCAACGGTGCAGGGAACACCGGGGAGCTGTTTTTT. Its translation: CASNGAGNTGELFF.

The rearrangement joins TRBV18 to TRBJ2-5, with TRBD1 identical over 7 bases. CDR3 size: 14 residues. Germline V gene lookup returns CDR1 KGHSH and CDR2 LQKENI. J gave up 5 bases and V 2 bases, and 5 bases lay outside the gene matches. CDR3 amino acids: CASSPTTGQETQYF. The CDR3 DNA follows: TGTGCCAGCTCACCAACCACGGGACAGGAGACCCAGTACTTC.

This rearrangement joins TRBV2 to TRBJ1-5, with a weak D call TRBD1 (5 bases). Germline CDR1 and CDR2: SNHLY and FYNNEI. The V gene lost 5 bases and the J gene lost 0 bases, with 8 bases spanning the gap. The length of the CDR3 is 14 residues. The CDR3 is CASSLGGSNQPQHF. The CDR3 DNA follows: TGTGCCAGCAGTCTCGGGGGTAGCAATCAGCCCCAGCATTTT.

This clone was picked up one time. The J gene is TRBJ2-3, the V gene TRBV10-1; tentatively, D is TRBD1 (5 bases). The CDR3 spans 15 residues. Trimming took 2 bases from V and 3 from J, leaving 12 bases between them. Germline V gene sequence: CDR1 WNHNN, CDR2 SYGVQD (reference sequence). The CDR3 nucleotides are TGCGCCAGCAGTGAGAGCCCTAAGGGGACAGATACGCAGTATTTT. This translates into CASSESPKGTDTQYF.

The chain has TRBV7-2 and TRBJ1-4, with 9 bases that match TRBD1. Germline CDR1 and CDR2: SGHTA and FQGNSA. With 5 bases clipped from V and 8 bases from J, the junction kept 12 bases outside the gene matches. CDR3 length: 16 amino acids. The CDR3 reads CASSLGRGQGGEKLFF. The CDR3 coding sequence is TGTGCCAGCAGCCTTGGAAGGGGACAGGGAGGAGAAAAACTGTTTTTT.

This clone has only a few counts. J is TRBJ2-1 and V is TRBV30; D is possibly TRBD1 (6 bases). CDR1 is GTSNPN and CDR2 is SVGIG in the germline V gene (reference sequence). V dropped 2 bases and J dropped 8 bases, with 10 bases sitting between them. This CDR3 comprises 12 residues. The CDR3 bases are TGTGCCTGGAGTCGACAGGATGATGAGCAGTTCTTC. Amino acid sequence: CAWSRQDDEQFF.

The rearrangement joins TRBV28 to TRBJ2-7; 8 bases are a match to TRBD1. Germline CDR1 is MDHEN and CDR2 is SYDVKM. The CDR3 contains 16 residues. V shed 2 bases and J 4 bases; nucleotides not matched to a gene: 10. CDR3 protein: CASSLRQGAPIYEQYF. DNA of the CDR3: TGTGCCAGCAGTTTAAGGCAGGGGGCCCCGATTTACGAGCAGTACTTC.

The V call is TRBV29-1, the J call TRBJ2-7; 7 bases line up with TRBD1. This CDR3 has 12 amino acids. The J segment lost 2 bases and the V segment lost 4 bases, leaving 2 bases of the junction unmatched. CDR1 and CDR2 from the germline V gene are SQVTM and ANQGSEA. CDR3 bases: TGCAGCGTTGCCGACAGGGCCTACGAGCAGTACTTC. The encoded protein is CSVADRAYEQYF.

J is TRBJ1-2 and V is TRBV29-1; 9 bases are a match to TRBD1. With V trimmed by 5 bases and J by 4 bases, 5 bases remained unmatched. CDR1 is SQVTM, CDR2 ANQGSEA, per germline. This CDR3 has 13 residues. CDR3 DNA sequence: TGCAGCGTTTTTGGGGACAGGGCCTATGGCTACACCTTC. Residues: CSVFGDRAYGYTF.

This clone was detected a few times. This sequence joins TRBV7-8 and TRBJ2-7, with TRBD1 matching over 11 bases. Losses at the gene ends were 3 bases for V and 5 bases for J; bases not matched to a gene: 9. CDR1 is SGHVS and CDR2 is FQNEAQ in the germline V gene. CDR3 size: 16 residues. The CDR3 region is CASSFSPGQGGHEQYF. The CDR3 DNA follows: TGTGCCAGCAGCTTCTCCCCGGGACAGGGGGGCCACGAGCAGTACTTC. The full variable domain, with the rest looked up from reference TRBV7-8 and TRBJ2-7, is GAGVSQSPRYKVAKRGQDVALRCDPISGHVSLFWYQQALGQGPEFLTYFQNEAQLDKSGLPSDRFFAERPEGSVSTLKIQRTQQEDSAVYLCASSFSPGQGGHEQYFGPGTRLTVT.